The 21 T cell receptor beta chains below come from one sample, sequenced in a study of T cell repertoires in cytomegalovirus infection (dated by TCRdb to between 2018 and 2021). The sequencer was an Illumina HiSeq 1500. The public reads were run again by TCRdb, first through fastp at Q25 and then through MiXCR, and only productive beta chains were kept. When rows share a CDR3 protein, they turn into one entry using the most common DNA and genes. The sample profile shows roughly 800,000 distinct CDR3 sequences; about 29% of them were found once. Jointly, the top ten make up around 12% of the sample. What these receptors recognize is not known. Interpreted using the paper, the treatment or condition label stands for: in vitro stimulation with specific CMV peptide epitopes to enrich CMV-specific T cells. The sample was cultured CD8+ T cells from PBMCs, taken from culture after CMV antigen stimulation. The receptors were sampled from a human donor in good health (CMV status not recorded). Some clones in this sample may be carry-over from other donors' samples.

V and J are TRBV9 and TRBJ2-2; 10 nucleotides line up with TRBD2. The length of the CDR3 is 17 residues. CDR1 is SGDLS and CDR2 is YYNGEE in the germline V gene. The trim removed 4 bases at V and 7 bases at J, leaving 13 bases unmatched. The CDR3: CASSIPLSGGAIGELFF. CDR3 nucleotide sequence: TGTGCCAGCAGCATCCCTCTGAGCGGGGGGGCCATCGGGGAGCTGTTTTTT.

The chain is built from TRBV7-9 and TRBJ2-3, with 8 bases fitting TRBD2. This CDR3 has 17 residues. Looked up from germline, CDR1 is SEHNR and CDR2 is FQNEAQ (reference sequence). The V and J ends lost 5 bases and 4 bases, in that order; junction bases with no gene match: 14. The CDR3 spells CASSNDIRGGRPDTQYF. DNA for the CDR3: TGTGCCAGCAGCAACGATATACGGGGGGGCCGTCCAGATACGCAGTATTTT.

DNA for the CDR3: TGTGCCACCAGCAGAGATGTGCGGGGGGGCAGAGATACGCAGTATTTT. Translation gives CATSRDVRGGRDTQYF. The chain links TRBV15 to TRBJ2-3, with 9 positions matching TRBD2. Germline assignment: CDR1 LNHNV and CDR2 YYDKDF (reference sequence). This CDR3 region has 16 residues. V dropped 0 bases and J dropped 5; count of bases not matched to a gene: 6. Full variable domain (remainder filled in from reference TRBV15 and TRBJ2-3): DAMVIQNPRYQVTQFGKPVTLSCSQTLNHNVMYWYQQKSSQAPKLLFHYYDKDFNNEADTPDNFQSRRPNTSFCFLDIRSPGLGDTAMYLCATSRDVRGGRDTQYFGPGTRLTVL.

The rearrangement uses TRBV6-6 and TRBJ2-4; the match to TRBD2 covers 11 bases. CDR3 length equals 18 residues. J lost 1 base, V lost 0 bases, and 5 bases had no gene match. Looked up from germline, CDR1 is MNHNY and CDR2 is SVGAGI (reference sequence). The CDR3 bases are TGTGCCAGCAGTTACTCCGTAGCGGGGGGGCTTGCCAAAAACATTCAGTACTTC. It is translated as CASSYSVAGGLAKNIQYF.

This CDR3 is CASSYGGQAYEQYV. DNA for the CDR3: TGTGCCAGCAGTTACGGGGGACAGGCCTACGAGCAGTACGTC. The rearrangement links TRBV6-5 to TRBJ2-7, with TRBD1 matching 8 bases. J gave up 2 bases and V 2 bases, and 2 bases lay outside the gene matches. The CDR3 is 14 amino acids. CDR1 is MNHEY, CDR2 SVGAGI, per germline.

This clonotype was seen only a few times. This chain uses TRBV6-1 with TRBJ2-1; 8 nucleotides line up with TRBD2. Trimming cost V 10 bases and J 10 bases; bases outside gene matches: 12. Germline V lookup: CDR1 MNHNS, CDR2 SASEGT. The CDR3 extends over 13 amino acids. The CDR3 here is CATKTGGALEQFF. Written as DNA, the CDR3 is TGTGCCACCAAGACGGGGGGGGCACTCGAGCAGTTCTTC.

This clonotype has a handful of counts. This chain joins TRBV20-1 and TRBJ1-4, with 7 positions matching TRBD1. The V gene end was trimmed by 5 bases and the J gene end by 8 bases; junction bases not matched to a gene: 11. The CDR3 loop spans 14 amino acids. CDR1 is DFQATT and CDR2 is SNEGSKA in the germline V gene (reference sequence). Written as DNA, the CDR3 is TGCAGTGCTTATCTCAGGGGGGGTGGCGAAAAACTGTTTTTT. Translation: CSAYLRGGGEKLFF.

This clonotype was recorded a few times. The J gene is TRBJ2-7, the V gene TRBV6-5; D is perhaps TRBD1 (5 bases). Per the germline V gene, CDR1 is MNHEY and CDR2 is SVGAGI. The germline V and J ends were trimmed by 3 bases and 2 bases, with 8 bases remaining between them. This CDR3 contains 13 residues. The CDR3 nucleotides are TGTGCCAGCAGTTATGGGGCAGCCTACGAGCAGTACGTC. It is translated as CASSYGAAYEQYV.

There are many counts of this clonotype. The genes are TRBV7-2 and TRBJ2-1; the D is unclear. This CDR3 has 13 residues. Looked up from germline, CDR1 is SGHTA and CDR2 is FQGNSA. V gave up 3 bases and J gave up 4 bases, with 7 bases separating them. The CDR3 bases are TGTGCCAGCAGCTTGCCGGAGTACAATGAGCAGTTCTTC. It specifies CASSLPEYNEQFF.

This clonotype was seen a handful of times. The chain is built from TRBV6-5 and TRBJ2-1; D unresolved. Per the germline V gene, CDR1 is MNHEY and CDR2 is SVGAGI. This CDR3 region has 13 residues. V lost 4 bases to trimming and J lost 7 bases, with 11 bases between them. CDR3 DNA sequence: TGTGCCAGCAGTTCTACTCATCGAAATGAGCAGTTCTTC. It specifies CASSSTHRNEQFF.

The V call is TRBV7-2, the J call TRBJ1-1; D is unclear. The germline gives CDR1 SGHTA, CDR2 FQGNSA. The CDR3 spans 14 residues. V gave up 5 bases and J gave up 3 bases, with 13 bases separating them. CDR3 DNA sequence: TGTGCCAGCAGCAGCCTTACACTATACACTGAAGCTTTCTTT. Translation gives CASSSLTLYTEAFF.

This clonotype was counted ten times or more. This rearrangement joins TRBV7-9 to TRBJ1-1; 7 nucleotides align to TRBD1. Germline CDR1 and CDR2: SEHNR and FQNEAQ (reference sequence). The CDR3 consists of 15 residues. Losses at the gene ends were 5 bases for V and 5 bases for J; bases not matched to a gene: 11. The CDR3 sequence: CASSRTATGQTEAFF. The DNA for the CDR3 is TGTGCCAGCAGCCGAACCGCGACAGGGCAGACTGAAGCTTTCTTT.

In this sample, this clonotype turned up many times. The CDR3 DNA reads TGTGCCAGCACCTCGGACCTGACTGAAGCTTTCTTT. This encodes CASTSDLTEAFF. V and J are TRBV7-2 and TRBJ1-1; D call uncertain. In germline, CDR1 is SGHTA, CDR2 FQGNSA. The CDR3 loop spans 12 amino acids. Between the trimmed V and J ends, which lost 7 bases and 5 bases, there was a span of 11 bases. Using reference TRBV7-2 and TRBJ1-1 for the parts outside the CDR3, the full variable domain is GAGVSQSPSNKVTEKGKDVELRCDPISGHTALYWYRQSLGQGLEFLIYFQGNSAPDKSGLPSDRFSAERTGGSVSTLTIQRTQQEDSAVYLCASTSDLTEAFFGQGTRLTVV.

The sample holds a few counts of this clonotype. CDR3 sequence: CASSQPKERMSTDTQYF. CDR3 DNA sequence: TGCGCCAGCAGCCAACCGAAGGAGCGGATGAGCACAGATACGCAGTATTTT. This sequence joins TRBV4-1 and TRBJ2-3; D might be TRBD2 (5 bases). Germline loops: CDR1 MGHRA, CDR2 YSYEKL. The CDR3 is made up of 17 amino acids. Trimming took off 2 bases at V and 0 bases at J, with 15 bases between the two ends.

This clonotype was seen a few times. The chain joins TRBV5-5 to TRBJ1-1; possible D gene TRBD1, 5 bases. The CDR3 is 13 amino acids. Trimming removed 6 bases from V and 3 bases from J, with 12 bases in between. CDR1 and CDR2 (germline): SGHKS, YYEKEE (reference sequence). Here the CDR3 reads CASIPLRDTEAFF. The CDR3 nucleotides are TGTGCCAGCATCCCCCTCAGGGACACTGAAGCTTTCTTT.

This chain links TRBV27 with TRBJ1-1, with 9 bases fitting TRBD1. J gave up 4 bases and V 3 bases, and 6 bases lay outside the gene matches. This CDR3 has 15 amino acids. CDR1 MNHEY and CDR2 SMNVEV come from the germline V gene (reference sequence). The chain's CDR3 is CASSFGDRDSTEAFF. DNA of the CDR3: TGTGCCAGCAGTTTTGGGGACAGGGACAGCACTGAAGCTTTCTTT.

This chain uses TRBV24-1 with TRBJ2-3; 7 positions agree with TRBD1. This CDR3 comprises 21 residues. CDR1 and CDR2 (germline): KGHDR, SFDVKD. The trim removed 4 bases at V and 0 bases at J, leaving 21 bases unmatched. The DNA for the CDR3 is TGTGCCACCAGTGACCGACAGGGAATTAACCCAGGGGCTTCTAGCACAGATACGCAGTATTTT. Its protein product is CATSDRQGINPGASSTDTQYF.

This clonotype has a handful of counts. V and J are TRBV6-2 or TRBV6-3 and TRBJ1-2; D is ambiguous. Germline CDR1 reads MNHEY; CDR2 reads SVGEGT. CDR3 length: 17 residues. Trimming removed 1 base at V and 4 bases at J, with 19 bases between. CDR3 protein: CASSYWGLRERSYGYTF. The CDR3 bases are TGTGCCAGCAGTTACTGGGGATTACGAGAACGGTCCTATGGCTACACCTTC.

The chain carries TRBV4-2 and TRBJ2-1, with TRBD2 matching over 9 bases. Germline lookup yields CDR1 LGHNA and CDR2 YNFKEQ. After removal of 1 base from V and 7 bases from J, the junction contained 5 bases not matched to a gene. This CDR3 contains 15 residues. The CDR3 loop is CASSQGASGANEQFF. The CDR3 nucleotides are TGTGCCAGCAGCCAAGGCGCTAGCGGGGCTAATGAGCAGTTCTTC.

This sequence joins TRBV6-1 and TRBJ1-1, with TRBD1 identical over 8 bases. CDR1 is MNHNS, CDR2 SASEGT, per germline. The CDR3 extends over 13 amino acids. Losses at the gene ends were 10 bases for V and 1 base for J; bases not matched to a gene: 5. The chain's CDR3 is CAIQGAWNTEAFF. In DNA form, the CDR3 reads TGTGCCATCCAGGGGGCGTGGAACACTGAAGCTTTCTTT.

This clonotype came up a few times. The chain is built from TRBV12-5 and TRBJ2-1; 7 bases align to TRBD2. V was clipped by 1 base and J by 0 bases; unmatched bases: 6. CDR3 length: 17 residues. CDR1 is LGHNT and CDR2 is FRNRAP in the germline V gene. CDR3 DNA sequence: TGTGCTAGTGGTTTGGCCCCGGGACTAATCTCCTACAATGAGCAGTTCTTC. Protein: CASGLAPGLISYNEQFF. Using reference TRBV12-5 and TRBJ2-1 for the parts outside the CDR3, the full variable domain is DARVTQTPRHKVTEMGQEVTMRCQPILGHNTVFWYRQTMMQGLELLAYFRNRAPLDDSGMPKDRFSAEMPDATLATLKIQPSEPRDSAVYFCASGLAPGLISYNEQFFGPGTRLTVL.